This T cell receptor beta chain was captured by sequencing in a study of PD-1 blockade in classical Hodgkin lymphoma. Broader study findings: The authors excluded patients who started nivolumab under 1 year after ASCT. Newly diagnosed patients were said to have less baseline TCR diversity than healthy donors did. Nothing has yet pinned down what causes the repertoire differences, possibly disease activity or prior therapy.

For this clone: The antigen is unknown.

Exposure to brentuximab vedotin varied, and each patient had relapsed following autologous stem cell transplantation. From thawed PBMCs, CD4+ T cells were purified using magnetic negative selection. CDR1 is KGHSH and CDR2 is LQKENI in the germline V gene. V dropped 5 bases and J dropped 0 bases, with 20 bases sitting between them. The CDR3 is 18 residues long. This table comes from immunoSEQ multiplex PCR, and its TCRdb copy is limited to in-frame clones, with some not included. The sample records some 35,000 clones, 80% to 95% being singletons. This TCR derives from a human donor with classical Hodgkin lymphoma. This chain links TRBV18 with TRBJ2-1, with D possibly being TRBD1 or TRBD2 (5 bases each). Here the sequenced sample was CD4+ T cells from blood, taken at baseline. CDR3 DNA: TGTGCCAGCTCAGGGGACCAGCGCCCCGTTGGCTCCTACAATGAGCAGTTCTTC. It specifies CASSGDQRPVGSYNEQFF.